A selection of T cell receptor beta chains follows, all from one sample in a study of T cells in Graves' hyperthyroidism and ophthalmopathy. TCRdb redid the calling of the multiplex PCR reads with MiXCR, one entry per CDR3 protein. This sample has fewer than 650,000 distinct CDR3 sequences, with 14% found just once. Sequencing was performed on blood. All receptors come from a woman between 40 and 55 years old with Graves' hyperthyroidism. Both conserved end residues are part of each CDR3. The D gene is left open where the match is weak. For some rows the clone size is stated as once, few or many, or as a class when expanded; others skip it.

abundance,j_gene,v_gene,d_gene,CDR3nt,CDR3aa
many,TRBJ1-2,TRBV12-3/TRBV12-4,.,TGTGCCAGCAGTTTAGGGTCAGGCAACTATGGCTACACCTTC,CASSLGSGNYGYTF
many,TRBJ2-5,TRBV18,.,TGTGCCAGCTCACTCCTAGAGGAGGAGACCCAGTACTTC,CASSLLEEETQYF
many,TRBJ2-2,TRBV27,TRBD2,TGTGCCAGCAGCCCCTCCGGGACTAGGACCATATCTGCGAACACCGGGGAGCTGTTTTTT,CASSPSGTRTISANTGELFF
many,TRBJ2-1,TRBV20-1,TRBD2,TGCAGTGCTAGAGAACGGTTAAGTAGCGGGAGGGGAAAAAGGGTCGATGAGCAGTTCTTC,CSARERLSSGRGKRVDEQFF
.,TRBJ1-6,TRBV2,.,TGTGCCAGCAGTGAAGCGCTTCGACCCCTCCACTTT,CASSEALRPLHF
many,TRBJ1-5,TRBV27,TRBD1,TGTGCCAGCAGTTCAGGAATGCGGGACAGGAGGGATCAGCCCCAGCATTTT,CASSSGMRDRRDQPQHF
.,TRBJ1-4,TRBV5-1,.,TGCGCCAGCATGCCGACAGGCCACAATGAAAAACTGTTTTTT,CASMPTGHNEKLFF
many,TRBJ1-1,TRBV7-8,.,TGTGCCAGCAGCTCGGGTGGGGGCGCCGGCACTGAAGCTTTCTTT,CASSSGGGAGTEAFF
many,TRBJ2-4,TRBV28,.,TGTGCCAGCCGGGAAGGTACAGCCAAAAACATTCAGTACTTC,CASREGTAKNIQYF
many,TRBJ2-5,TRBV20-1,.,TGCAGTGCTAGAGATGTACTAGCAGGAGAGACCCAGTACTTC,CSARDVLAGETQYF
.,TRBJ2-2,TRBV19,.,TGTGCCAGTCGGGCAGGGCTCTCCACCGGGGAGCTGTTTTTT,CASRAGLSTGELFF
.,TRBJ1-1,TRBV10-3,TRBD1,TGTGCCATCAGTAAGCCTCTACAGGGGCACACTGAAGCTTTCTTT,CAISKPLQGHTEAFF
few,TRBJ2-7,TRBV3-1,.,TGTGCCAGCAGCCAACTTTCGGCGGGGATCCCCTACGAGCAGTACTTC,CASSQLSAGIPYEQYF
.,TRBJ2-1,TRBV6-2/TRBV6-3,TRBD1,TGTGCCAGCAGAGCGACAGGGGACAATGAGCGGTTCTTC,CASRATGDNERFF
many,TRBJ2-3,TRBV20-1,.,TGCAGCGCCTTGGCGGGAGCAGGGGCCCGCACAGATACGCAGTATTTT,CSALAGAGARTDTQYF
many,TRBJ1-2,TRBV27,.,TGTGCCAGCAGTCCCGCCCGGGGGCGCGGCTATGGCTACACCTTC,CASSPARGRGYGYTF
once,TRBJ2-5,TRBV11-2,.,TGTGCCAGCAGCTTAGGAGTTGGCGGCCCCCAAGAGACCCAGTACTTC,CASSLGVGGPQETQYF
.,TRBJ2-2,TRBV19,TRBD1,TGTGCCAGTAGGACCGGGACAGCCACCGGGGAGCTGTTTTTT,CASRTGTATGELFF
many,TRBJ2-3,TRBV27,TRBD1,TGTGCCAGCAGTTTATCGCGTGTTTTCCGCGGGACAGGGTACACAGATACGCAGTATTTT,CASSLSRVFRGTGYTDTQYF
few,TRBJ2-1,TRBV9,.,TGTGCCAGCAGCGCGGAGACGTACAGGGAGGGTGAGCAGTTCTTC,CASSAETYREGEQFF
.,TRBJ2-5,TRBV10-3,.,TGTGCCATTTCTACAGGGCTCCAAGAGACCCAGTACTTC,CAISTGLQETQYF
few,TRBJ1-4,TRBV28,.,TGTGCCAGCAGTTCTCCCCCCGACAGAGCCCTATTCCCAACTAATGAAAAACTGTTTTTT,CASSSPPDRALFPTNEKLFF
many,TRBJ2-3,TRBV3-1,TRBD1,TGTGCCAGCAGCCAAGATGGGACAGGGACAGATACGCAGTATTTT,CASSQDGTGTDTQYF
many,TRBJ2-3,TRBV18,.,TGTGCCAGCTCACCACCCCGGCGCAAGACCACAGATACGCAGTATTTT,CASSPPRRKTTDTQYF
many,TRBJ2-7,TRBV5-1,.,TGCGCCAGCAGCCTGGGAGATGGAATCTACGAGCAGTACTTC,CASSLGDGIYEQYF
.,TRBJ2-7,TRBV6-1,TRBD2,TGTGCCAGCAACCCTTTCCGCGGTAGCGGGGGTGACGAGCAGTACTTC,CASNPFRGSGGDEQYF
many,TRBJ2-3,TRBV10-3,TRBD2,TGTGCCATCAGTGAGTCGACTAGCGGGAGGATCGGCACAGATACGCAGTATTTT,CAISESTSGRIGTDTQYF
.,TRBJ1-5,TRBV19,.,TGTGCCAGTAGTATAGCGGGCAGGGGCCAGCCCCAGCATTTT,CASSIAGRGQPQHF
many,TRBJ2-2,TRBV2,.,TGTGCCAGCAGTGAACCCGGATGGGGCAGCAACACCGGGGAGCTGTTTTTT,CASSEPGWGSNTGELFF
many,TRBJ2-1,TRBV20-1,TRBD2,TGCAGTCCGCTTCTAGCGGGAGGCCCCGATGAGCAGTTCTTC,CSPLLAGGPDEQFF
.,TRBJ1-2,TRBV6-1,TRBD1,TGTGCCAGCAGTAAGTTAAGACAGGGGACTACAGCTAACTATGGCTACACCTTC,CASSKLRQGTTANYGYTF
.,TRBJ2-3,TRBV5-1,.,TGTGCCAGCAGCGTAGAGGAGAATACGCAGTATTTT,CASSVEENTQYF
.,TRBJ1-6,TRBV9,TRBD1,TGTGCCAGCAGTCTTGGACAGGAGGATTCACCCCTCCACTTT,CASSLGQEDSPLHF
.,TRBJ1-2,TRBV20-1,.,TGCAGTGCTGGGGACGTTAATAACTATGGCTACACCTTC,CSAGDVNNYGYTF
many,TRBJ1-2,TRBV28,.,TGTGCCAGCTCCTCGACGAGTCCAGGGGTCGACTATGGCTACACCTTC,CASSSTSPGVDYGYTF
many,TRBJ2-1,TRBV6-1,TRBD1,TGTGCCAGCACCGTTCCGGGACAGGTAGAAAATGAGCAGTTCTTC,CASTVPGQVENEQFF
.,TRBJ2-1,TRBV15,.,TGTGCCACCAGCAGAGGGCCCGAAACACAGTTCTTC,CATSRGPETQFF
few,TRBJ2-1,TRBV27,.,TGTGCCAGCAGTTTACTCCGGGATCTATACAATGAGCAGTTCTTC,CASSLLRDLYNEQFF
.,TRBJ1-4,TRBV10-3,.,TGTGCCATCAGTGAGGACAGGATTAATGAAAAACTGTTTTTT,CAISEDRINEKLFF
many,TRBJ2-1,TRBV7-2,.,TGTGCCAGCAGCTCCTATATCTACAATGAGCAGTTCTTC,CASSSYIYNEQFF
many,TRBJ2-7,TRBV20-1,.,TGCAGTGCTAGATCTAGACAGACCTCCTACGAGCAGTACTTC,CSARSRQTSYEQYF
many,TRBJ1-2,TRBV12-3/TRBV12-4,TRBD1,TGTGCCAGCAGCTCGGGGGGGACAGGGGCCGATAACTATGGCTACACCTTC,CASSSGGTGADNYGYTF
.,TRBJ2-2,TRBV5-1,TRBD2,TGCGCCAGCAGTCAAGCCCCTCTAGCGGGAGGGCCGGCGGCCGGGGAGCTGTTTTTT,CASSQAPLAGGPAAGELFF
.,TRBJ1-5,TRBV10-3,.,TGTGCCATCAGCCAGAGTAGCAATCAGCCCCAGCATTTT,CAISQSSNQPQHF